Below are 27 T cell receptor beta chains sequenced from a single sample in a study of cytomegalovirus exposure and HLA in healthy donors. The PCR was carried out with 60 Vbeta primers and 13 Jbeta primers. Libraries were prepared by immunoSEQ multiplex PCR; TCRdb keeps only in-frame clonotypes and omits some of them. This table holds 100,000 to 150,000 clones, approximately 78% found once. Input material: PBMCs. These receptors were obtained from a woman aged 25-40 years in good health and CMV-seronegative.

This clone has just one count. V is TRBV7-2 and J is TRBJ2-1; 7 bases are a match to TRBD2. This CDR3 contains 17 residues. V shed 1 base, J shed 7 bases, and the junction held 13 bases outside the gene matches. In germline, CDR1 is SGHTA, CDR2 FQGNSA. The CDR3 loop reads CASSLGGTMGLVNEQFF. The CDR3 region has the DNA TGTGCCAGCAGCTTAGGAGGGACTATGGGATTAGTAAATGAGCAGTTCTTC.

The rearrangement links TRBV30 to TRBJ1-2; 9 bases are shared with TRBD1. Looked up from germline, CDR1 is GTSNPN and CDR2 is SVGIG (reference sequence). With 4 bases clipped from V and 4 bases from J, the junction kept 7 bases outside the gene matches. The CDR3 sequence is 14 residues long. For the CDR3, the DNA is TGTGCCTGGACCGGGACAGGGACGACCTATGGCTACACCTTC. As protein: CAWTGTGTTYGYTF.

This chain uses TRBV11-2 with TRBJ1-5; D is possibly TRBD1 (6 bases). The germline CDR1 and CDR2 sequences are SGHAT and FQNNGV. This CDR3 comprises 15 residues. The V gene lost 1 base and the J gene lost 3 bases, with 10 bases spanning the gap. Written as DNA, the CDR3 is TGTGCCAGCAGCTTAGGGGGACACTACAATCAGCCCCAGCATTTT. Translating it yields CASSLGGHYNQPQHF.

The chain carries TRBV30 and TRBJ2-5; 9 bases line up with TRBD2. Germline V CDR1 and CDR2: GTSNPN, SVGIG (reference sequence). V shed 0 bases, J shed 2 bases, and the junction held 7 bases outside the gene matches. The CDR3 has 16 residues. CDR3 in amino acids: CAWSVGAGGIQETQYF. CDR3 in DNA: TGTGCCTGGAGTGTAGGAGCGGGGGGAATACAAGAGACCCAGTACTTC. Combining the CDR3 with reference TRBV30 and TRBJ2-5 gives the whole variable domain SQTIHQWPATLVQPVGSPLSLECTVEGTSNPNLYWYRQAAGRGLQLLFYSVGIGQISSEVPQNLSASRPQDRQFILSSKKLLLSDSGFYLCAWSVGAGGIQETQYFGPGTRLLVL.

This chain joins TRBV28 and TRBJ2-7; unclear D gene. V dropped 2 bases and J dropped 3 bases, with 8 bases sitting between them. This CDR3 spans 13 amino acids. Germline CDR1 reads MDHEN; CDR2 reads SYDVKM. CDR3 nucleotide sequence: TGTGCCAGCAGTTTAAGCTCTATCTACGAGCAGTACTTC. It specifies CASSLSSIYEQYF.

In DNA form, the CDR3 reads TGTGCCAGCAGCTCCCCGGACAGGGCAGATACGCAGTATTTT. It specifies CASSSPDRADTQYF. The rearrangement links TRBV7-9 to TRBJ2-3, with 8 bases identical to TRBD1. Germline CDR1 is SEHNR and CDR2 is FQNEAQ (reference sequence). The V gene end was trimmed by 4 bases and the J gene end by 4 bases; junction bases not matched to a gene: 4. The CDR3 length is 14 residues.

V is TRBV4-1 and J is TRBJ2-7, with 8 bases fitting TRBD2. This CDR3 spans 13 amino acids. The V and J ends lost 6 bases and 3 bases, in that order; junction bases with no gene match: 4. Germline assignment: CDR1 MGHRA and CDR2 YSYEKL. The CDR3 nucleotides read TGCGCCAGCAGTCGACTAGCGAACTACGAGCAGTACTTC. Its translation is CASSRLANYEQYF.

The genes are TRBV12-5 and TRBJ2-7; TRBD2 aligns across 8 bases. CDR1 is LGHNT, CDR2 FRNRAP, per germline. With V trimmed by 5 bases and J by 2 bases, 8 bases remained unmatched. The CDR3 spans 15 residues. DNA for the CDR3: TGTGCTAGTGGTCCCGGGACTAGAAGCCCCTACGAGCAGTACTTC. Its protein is CASGPGTRSPYEQYF.

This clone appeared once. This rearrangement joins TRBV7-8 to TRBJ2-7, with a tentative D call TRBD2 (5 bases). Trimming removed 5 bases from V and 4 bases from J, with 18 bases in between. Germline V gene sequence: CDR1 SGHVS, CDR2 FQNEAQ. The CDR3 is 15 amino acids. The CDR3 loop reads CASSGSDLPTYEQYF. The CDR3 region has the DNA TGTGCCAGCAGCGGTTCGGACTTGCCAACTTACGAGCAGTACTTC.

DNA for the CDR3: TGTGCCAGCAGCCCTGACAGGGGCCAATTAGAGACCCAGTACTTC. Its protein product is CASSPDRGQLETQYF. This chain connects TRBV7-9 to TRBJ2-5, with 8 nucleotides matching TRBD1. This CDR3 comprises 15 residues. With V trimmed by 5 bases and J by 4 bases, 9 bases remained unmatched. CDR1 and CDR2 from the germline V gene are SEHNR and FQNEAQ (reference sequence). The full variable domain, with the rest looked up from reference TRBV7-9 and TRBJ2-5, is DTGVSQNPRHKITKRGQNVTFRCDPISEHNRLYWYRQTLGQGPEFLTYFQNEAQLEKSRLLSDRFSAERPKGSFSTLEIQRTEQGDSAMYLCASSPDRGQLETQYFGPGTRLLVL.

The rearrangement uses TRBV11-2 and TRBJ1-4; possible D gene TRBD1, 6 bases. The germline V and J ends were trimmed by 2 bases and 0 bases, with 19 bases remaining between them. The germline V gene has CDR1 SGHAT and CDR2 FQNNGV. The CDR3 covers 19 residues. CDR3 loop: CASSLNPQGSTATNEKLFF. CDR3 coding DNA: TGTGCCAGCAGCTTAAACCCACAGGGCTCGACTGCAACTAATGAAAAACTGTTTTTT.

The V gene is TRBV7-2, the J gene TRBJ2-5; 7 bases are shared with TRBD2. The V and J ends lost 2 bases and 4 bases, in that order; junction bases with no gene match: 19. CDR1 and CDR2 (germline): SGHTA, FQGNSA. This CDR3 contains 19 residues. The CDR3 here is CASSLSPPTTGGELETQYF. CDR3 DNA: TGTGCCAGCAGCTTATCCCCACCTACCACGGGAGGAGAGTTAGAGACCCAGTACTTC.

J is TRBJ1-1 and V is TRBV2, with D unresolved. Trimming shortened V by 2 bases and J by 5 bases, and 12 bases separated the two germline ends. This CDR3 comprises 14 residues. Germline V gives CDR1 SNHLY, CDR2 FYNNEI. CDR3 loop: CASSELVQVTEAFF. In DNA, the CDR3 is TGTGCCAGCAGTGAATTAGTGCAAGTTACTGAAGCTTTCTTT.

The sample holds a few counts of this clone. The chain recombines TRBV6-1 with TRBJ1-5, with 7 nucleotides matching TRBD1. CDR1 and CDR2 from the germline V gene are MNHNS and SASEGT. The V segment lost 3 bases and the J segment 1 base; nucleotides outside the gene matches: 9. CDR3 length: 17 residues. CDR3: CASSDPPGQRSNQPQHF. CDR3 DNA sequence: TGTGCCAGCAGTGATCCCCCGGGACAGAGGAGCAATCAGCCCCAGCATTTT.

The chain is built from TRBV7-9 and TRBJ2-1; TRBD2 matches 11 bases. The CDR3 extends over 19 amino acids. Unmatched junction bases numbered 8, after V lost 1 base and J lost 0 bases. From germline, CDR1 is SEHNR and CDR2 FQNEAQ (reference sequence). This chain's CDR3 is CASSLGLAGGGSSYNEQFF. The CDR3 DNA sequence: TGTGCCAGCAGCTTAGGGCTAGCGGGGGGCGGGAGCTCCTACAATGAGCAGTTCTTC.

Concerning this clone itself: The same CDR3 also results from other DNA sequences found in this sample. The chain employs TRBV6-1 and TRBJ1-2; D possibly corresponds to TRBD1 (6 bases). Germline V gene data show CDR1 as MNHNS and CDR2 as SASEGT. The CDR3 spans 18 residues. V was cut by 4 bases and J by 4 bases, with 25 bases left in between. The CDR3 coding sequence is TGTGCCAGCAGTGTCCGGAGGACAGACTTAAGACGAGGCTATGGCTACACCTTC. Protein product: CASSVRRTDLRRGYGYTF.

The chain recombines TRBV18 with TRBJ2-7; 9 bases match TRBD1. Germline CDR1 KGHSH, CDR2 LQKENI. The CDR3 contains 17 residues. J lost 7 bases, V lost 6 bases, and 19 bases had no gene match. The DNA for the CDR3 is TGTGCCAGCTCCCGGGGAGCGGGAATGACGACAGGGGGGGAGCAGTACTTC. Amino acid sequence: CASSRGAGMTTGGEQYF.

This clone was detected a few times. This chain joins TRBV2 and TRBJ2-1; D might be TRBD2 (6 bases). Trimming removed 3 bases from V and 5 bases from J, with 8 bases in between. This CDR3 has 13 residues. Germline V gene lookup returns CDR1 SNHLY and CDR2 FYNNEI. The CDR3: CASSDRGNNEQFF. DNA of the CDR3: TGTGCCAGCAGTGATCGCGGGAACAATGAGCAGTTCTTC.

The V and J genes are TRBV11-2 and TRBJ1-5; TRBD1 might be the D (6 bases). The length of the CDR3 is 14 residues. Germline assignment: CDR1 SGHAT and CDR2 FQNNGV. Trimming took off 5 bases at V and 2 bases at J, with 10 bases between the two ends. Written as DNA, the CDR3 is TGTGCCAGCAGCCTACAGGGTCGCAATCAGCCCCAGCATTTT. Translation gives CASSLQGRNQPQHF.

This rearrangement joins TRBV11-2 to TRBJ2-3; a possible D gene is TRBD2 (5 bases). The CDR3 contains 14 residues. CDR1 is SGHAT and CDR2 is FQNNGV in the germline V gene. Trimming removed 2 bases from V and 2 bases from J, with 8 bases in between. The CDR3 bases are TGTGCCAGCAGCTTAAGCGGCCCCACAGATACGCAGTATTTT. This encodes CASSLSGPTDTQYF.

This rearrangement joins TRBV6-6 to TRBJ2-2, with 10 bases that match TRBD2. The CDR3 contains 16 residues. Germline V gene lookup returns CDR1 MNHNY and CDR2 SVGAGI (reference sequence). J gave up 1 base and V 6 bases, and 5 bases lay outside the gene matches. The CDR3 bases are TGTGCCAGCAGGCCTTGGACTAGCGGGAACACCGGGGAGCTGTTTTTT. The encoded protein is CASRPWTSGNTGELFF.

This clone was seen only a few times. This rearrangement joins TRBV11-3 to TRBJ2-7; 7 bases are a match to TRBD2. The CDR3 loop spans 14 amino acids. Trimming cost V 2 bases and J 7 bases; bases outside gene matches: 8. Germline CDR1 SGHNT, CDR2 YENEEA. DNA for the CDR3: TGTGCCAGCAGCTTAATGGAGGGAGGGAGGGAGCAGTACTTC. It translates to CASSLMEGGREQYF.

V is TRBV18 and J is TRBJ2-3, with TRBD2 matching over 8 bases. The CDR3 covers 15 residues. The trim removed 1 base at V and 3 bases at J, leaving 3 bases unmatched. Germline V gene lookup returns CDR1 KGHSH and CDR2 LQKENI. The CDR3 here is CASSPRTSSTDTQYF. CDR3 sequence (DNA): TGTGCCAGCTCACCACGGACTAGCTCGACAGATACGCAGTATTTT.

Written as DNA, the CDR3 is TGTGCCAGCAGCTCGACAGGGAACACCGGGGAGCTGTTTTTT. This encodes CASSSTGNTGELFF. The rearrangement joins TRBV7-3 to TRBJ2-2; the D gene is possibly TRBD1 (6 bases). This CDR3 region has 14 residues. V was cut by 4 bases and J by 1 base, with 7 bases left in between. Germline CDR1 and CDR2: SGHTA and FQGTGA. Drawing the rest from reference TRBV7-3 and TRBJ2-2, the complete variable domain is GAGVSQTPSNKVTEKGKYVELRCDPISGHTALYWYRQSLGQGPEFLIYFQGTGAADDSGLPNDRFFAVRPEGSVSTLKIQRTERGDSAVYLCASSSTGNTGELFFGEGSRLTVL.

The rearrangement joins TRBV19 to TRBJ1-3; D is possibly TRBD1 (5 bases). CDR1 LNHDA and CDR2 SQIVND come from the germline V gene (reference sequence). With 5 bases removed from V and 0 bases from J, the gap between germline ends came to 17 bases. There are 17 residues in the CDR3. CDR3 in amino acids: CASSVLDSRSSGNTIYF. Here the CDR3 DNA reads TGTGCCAGTAGTGTACTCGACAGCCGTTCCTCTGGAAACACCATATATTTT. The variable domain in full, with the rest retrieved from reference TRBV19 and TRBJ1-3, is DGGITQSPKYLFRKEGQNVTLSCEQNLNHDAMYWYRQDPGQGLRLIYYSQIVNDFQKGDIAEGYSVSREKKESFPLTVTSAQKNPTAFYLCASSVLDSRSSGNTIYFGEGSWLTVV.

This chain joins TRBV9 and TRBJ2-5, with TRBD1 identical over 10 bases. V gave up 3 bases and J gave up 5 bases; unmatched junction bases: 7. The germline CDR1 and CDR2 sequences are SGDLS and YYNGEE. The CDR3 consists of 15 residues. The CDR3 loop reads CASSAGTGAFETQYF. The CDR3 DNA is TGTGCCAGCAGCGCCGGGACAGGGGCGTTTGAGACCCAGTACTTC.

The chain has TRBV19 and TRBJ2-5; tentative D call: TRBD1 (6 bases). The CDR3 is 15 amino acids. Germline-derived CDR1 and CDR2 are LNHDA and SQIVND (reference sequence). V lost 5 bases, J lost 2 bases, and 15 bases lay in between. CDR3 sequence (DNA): TGTGCCAGTAGTTTTGCAGGGGAACCTCAAGAGACCCAGTACTTC. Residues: CASSFAGEPQETQYF.